The rows below give T cell receptor beta chains drawn from one sample of a study of early T cells in non-severe SARS-CoV-2 infection. MiXCR, applied by TCRdb to the 5' RACE reads, yields one record per CDR3 protein. Of under 45,000 distinct CDR3 sequences listed, roughly 8% are singletons. Sequenced material: whole blood, taken at baseline. The origin of the receptors is an adult who was a healthcare worker with PCR-confirmed SARS-CoV-2 infection or an uninfected control (not recorded which). Both conserved end residues are part of each CDR3. D genes are given only for firm matches.

J gene: TRBJ2-3; V gene: TRBV7-2; D gene: TRBD2; CDR3 protein: CASSLAGLAGTSTDTQYF
J gene: TRBJ1-1; V gene: TRBV20-1; D gene: .; CDR3 protein: CSASGVIANTEAFF
J gene: TRBJ2-3; V gene: TRBV10-3; D gene: .; CDR3 protein: CAISESVVDTQYF
J gene: TRBJ2-5; V gene: TRBV27; D gene: .; CDR3 protein: CASSLGTPQETQYF
J gene: TRBJ2-5; V gene: TRBV11-2; D gene: .; CDR3 protein: CASSFGPRETQYF
J gene: TRBJ2-1; V gene: TRBV20-1; D gene: .; CDR3 protein: CSARDPTVETEQFF
J gene: TRBJ2-3; V gene: TRBV10-1; D gene: .; CDR3 protein: CASNPVSGTTTDTQYF
J gene: TRBJ2-7; V gene: TRBV5-1; D gene: .; CDR3 protein: CASSLNGLTYEQYF
J gene: TRBJ1-2; V gene: TRBV4-3; D gene: .; CDR3 protein: CASSQDLEGSYGYTF
J gene: TRBJ2-2; V gene: TRBV20-1; D gene: TRBD1; CDR3 protein: CSARGQEGTGELFF
J gene: TRBJ1-4; V gene: TRBV30; D gene: TRBD1; CDR3 protein: CAWTGGQGPQKLFF
J gene: TRBJ2-3; V gene: TRBV6-4; D gene: .; CDR3 protein: CASSDGGTDTQYF
J gene: TRBJ2-1; V gene: TRBV19; D gene: .; CDR3 protein: CASSSGSDYNEQFF
J gene: TRBJ2-7; V gene: TRBV6-6; D gene: TRBD1; CDR3 protein: CASSYSIGQGSEQYF
J gene: TRBJ2-7; V gene: TRBV5-1; D gene: TRBD2; CDR3 protein: CASTSGGATYEQYF
J gene: TRBJ2-1; V gene: TRBV7-2; D gene: .; CDR3 protein: CASSSGSYNEQFF
J gene: TRBJ1-5; V gene: TRBV27; D gene: .; CDR3 protein: CASSSMGPYSNQPQHF
J gene: TRBJ2-1; V gene: TRBV10-3; D gene: .; CDR3 protein: CAISEASTPKQFF
J gene: TRBJ1-1; V gene: TRBV12-3/TRBV12-4; D gene: TRBD1; CDR3 protein: CATTGTANTEAFF
J gene: TRBJ2-3; V gene: TRBV5-6; D gene: TRBD2; CDR3 protein: CASSRGGRTDTQYF